This T cell receptor (beta chain) was identified in a study of T-cell reconstitution after alpha-beta-depleted transplantation in children. Study-level points and caveats: Newly made T cells mostly supplied T-cell counts and diversity one year after transplant. Several patients had high TCRbeta diversity at day 60; it came from surviving recipient T cells and thymic progenitors.

In this sample, this clonotype turned up many times. Its specificity is not known. Unique molecular identifiers were used in preparing the TCRbeta library. TCRdb itself ran the PCR reads through MiXCR, one entry per CDR3 protein. The sample consists of 700,000 to 950,000 distinct CDR3 sequences, 15% to 20% of them appearing once. V shed 5 bases, J shed 7 bases, and the junction held 9 bases outside the gene matches. This CDR3 comprises 14 residues. Sequenced here: PBMCs, mostly from graft donor cells, sampled 360 days after TCRalphabeta/CD19-depleted stem cell transplant. The sequence was collected from a male patient younger than 18 who had a stem cell transplant for acute lymphoblastic leukemia, so the T cells may come from the graft donor. The chain links TRBV12-3 or TRBV12-4 to TRBJ2-5; the match to TRBD2 covers 8 bases. The CDR3 bases are TGTGCCAGCAGTGATGGACTAGCCTGGGTGACCCAGTACTTC. Translated, it gives CASSDGLAWVTQYF.